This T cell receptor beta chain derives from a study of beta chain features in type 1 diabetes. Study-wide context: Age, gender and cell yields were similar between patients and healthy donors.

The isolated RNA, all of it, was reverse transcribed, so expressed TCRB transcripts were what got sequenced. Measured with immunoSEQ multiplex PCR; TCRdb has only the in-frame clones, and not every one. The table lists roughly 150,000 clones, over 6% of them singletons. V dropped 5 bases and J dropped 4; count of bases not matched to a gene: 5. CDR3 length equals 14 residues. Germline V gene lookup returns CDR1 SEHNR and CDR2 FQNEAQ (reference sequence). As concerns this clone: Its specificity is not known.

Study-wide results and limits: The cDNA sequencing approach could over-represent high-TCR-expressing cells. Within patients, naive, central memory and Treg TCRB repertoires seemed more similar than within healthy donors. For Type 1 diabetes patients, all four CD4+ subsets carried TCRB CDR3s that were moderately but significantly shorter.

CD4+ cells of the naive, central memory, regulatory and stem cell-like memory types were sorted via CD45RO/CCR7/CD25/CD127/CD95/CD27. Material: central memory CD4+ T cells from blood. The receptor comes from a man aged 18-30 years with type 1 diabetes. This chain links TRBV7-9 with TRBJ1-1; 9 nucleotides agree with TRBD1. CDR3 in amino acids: CASSTQGASTEAFF. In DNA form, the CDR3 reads TGTGCCAGCAGCACACAGGGGGCGAGCACTGAAGCTTTCTTT.